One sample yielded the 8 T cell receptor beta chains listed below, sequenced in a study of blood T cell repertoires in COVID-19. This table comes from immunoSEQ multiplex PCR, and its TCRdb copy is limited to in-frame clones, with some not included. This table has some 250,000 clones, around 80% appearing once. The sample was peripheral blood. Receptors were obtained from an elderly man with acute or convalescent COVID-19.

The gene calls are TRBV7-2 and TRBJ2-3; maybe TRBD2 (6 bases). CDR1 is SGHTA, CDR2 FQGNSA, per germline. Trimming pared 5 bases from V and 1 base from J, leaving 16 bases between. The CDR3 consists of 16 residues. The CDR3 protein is CASSQRSLAGTDTQYF. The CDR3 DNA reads TGTGCCAGCAGCCAGCGGTCACTAGCTGGCACAGATACGCAGTATTTT.

CDR3 protein: CASSGTTGPSMNTEAFF. CDR3 coding DNA: TGCGCCAGCAGCGGCACGACAGGGCCCTCTATGAACACTGAAGCTTTCTTT. The V gene is TRBV5-1, the J gene TRBJ1-1; 7 bases align to TRBD1. Germline V gene lookup returns CDR1 SGHRS and CDR2 YFSETQ. The ends lost 4 bases at V and 0 bases at J; junction bases unmatched: 12. The CDR3 is made up of 17 amino acids.

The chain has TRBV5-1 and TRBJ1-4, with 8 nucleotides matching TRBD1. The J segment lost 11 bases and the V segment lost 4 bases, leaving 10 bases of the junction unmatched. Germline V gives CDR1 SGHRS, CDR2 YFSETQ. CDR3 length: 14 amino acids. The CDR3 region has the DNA TGCGCCAGCAGCGCCGGGACAGGCCCGGGGAAACTGTTTTTT. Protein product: CASSAGTGPGKLFF.

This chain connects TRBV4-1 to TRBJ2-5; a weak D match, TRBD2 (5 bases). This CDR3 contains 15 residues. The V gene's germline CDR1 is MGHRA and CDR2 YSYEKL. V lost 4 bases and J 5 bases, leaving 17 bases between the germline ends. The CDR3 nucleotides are TGCGCCAGCAGCCCCCGGCCCGGCTCGGGGGAGACCCAGTACTTC. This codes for CASSPRPGSGETQYF.

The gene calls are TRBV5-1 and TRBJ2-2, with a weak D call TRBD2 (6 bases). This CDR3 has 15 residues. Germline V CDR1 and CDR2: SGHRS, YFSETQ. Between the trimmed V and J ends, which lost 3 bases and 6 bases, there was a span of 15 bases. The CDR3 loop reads CASSSAGPGPGELFF. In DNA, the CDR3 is TGCGCCAGCAGCTCCGCGGGGCCGGGCCCCGGGGAGCTGTTTTTT.

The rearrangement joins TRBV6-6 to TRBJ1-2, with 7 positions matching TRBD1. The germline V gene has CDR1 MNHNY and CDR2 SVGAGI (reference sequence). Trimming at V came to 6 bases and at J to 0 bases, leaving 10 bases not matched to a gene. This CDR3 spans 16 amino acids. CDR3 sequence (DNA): TGTGCCAGCAGACGGGACAGTGTACCTTCTAACTATGGCTACACCTTC. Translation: CASRRDSVPSNYGYTF.

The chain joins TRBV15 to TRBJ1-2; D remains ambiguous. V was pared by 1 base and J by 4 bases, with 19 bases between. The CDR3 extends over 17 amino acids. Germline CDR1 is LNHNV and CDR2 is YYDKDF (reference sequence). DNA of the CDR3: TGTGCCACCAGCAGAGGACACGGCAGCCCTCCCTTCTATGGCTACACCTTC. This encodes CATSRGHGSPPFYGYTF.

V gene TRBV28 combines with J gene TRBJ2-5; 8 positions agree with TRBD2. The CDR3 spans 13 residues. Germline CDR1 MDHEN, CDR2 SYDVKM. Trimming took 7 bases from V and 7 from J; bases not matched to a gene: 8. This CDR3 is CASKSGRRGTQYF. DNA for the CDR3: TGTGCCAGCAAGAGCGGGAGACGGGGGACCCAGTACTTC. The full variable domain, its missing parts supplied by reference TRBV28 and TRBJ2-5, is DVKVTQSSRYLVKRTGEKVFLECVQDMDHENMFWYRQDPGLGLRLIYFSYDVKMKEKGDIPEGYSVSREKKERFSLILESASTNQTSMYLCASKSGRRGTQYFGPGTRLLVL.